Below are 19 T cell receptor beta chains sequenced from a single sample in a study of cytomegalovirus exposure and HLA in healthy donors. In the PCR, 60 Vbeta and 13 Jbeta primers were used. The repertoire was sequenced with immunoSEQ multiplex PCR; TCRdb's copy has only in-frame clones and lacks some. This sample yields nearly 110,000 clones, of which over 60% are seen a single time; 4% to 5% belongs to the top ten. Sample: PBMCs. These receptors all come from a male donor in good health and CMV-seronegative.

This clone was found a few times. The chain links TRBV6-4 to TRBJ2-3, with D hard to call. The CDR3 runs 14 residues. The V end was cut by 0 bases, the J end by 2 bases, with 6 bases between. The germline gives CDR1 MRHNA, CDR2 SNTAGT. The CDR3 DNA is TGTGCCAGCAGTGACTCGAGTTCCACAGATACGCAGTATTTT. Amino acid sequence: CASSDSSSTDTQYF.

This clone was counted once. The chain combines TRBV2 with TRBJ2-7, with D possibly being TRBD2 (6 bases). There are 10 residues in the CDR3. The V end was cut by 10 bases, the J end by 12 bases, with 16 bases between. The germline gives CDR1 SNHLY, CDR2 FYNNEI. CDR3 sequence: CATTEREAYF. CDR3 DNA sequence: TGTGCCACCACGGAAAGGGAGGCGTACTTC.

The chain combines TRBV5-1 with TRBJ2-1; 14 bases map to TRBD2. CDR1 and CDR2 (germline): SGHRS, YFSETQ. This CDR3 region has 16 residues. The ends lost 4 bases at V and 7 bases at J; junction bases unmatched: 7. The CDR3 here is CASSAGLAGVGNEQFF. The CDR3, as DNA: TGCGCCAGCAGCGCGGGACTAGCGGGAGTCGGGAATGAGCAGTTCTTC.

A few counts support this clone. The V and J genes are TRBV18 and TRBJ2-2; 13 bases map to TRBD2. The CDR3 sequence is 17 residues long. Germline V CDR1 and CDR2: KGHSH, LQKENI. The V gene end was trimmed by 6 bases and the J gene end by 0 bases; junction bases not matched to a gene: 4. In nucleotides, the CDR3 is TGTGCCAGCTCTCCCGGGACTAGCGGGACGAACACCGGGGAGCTGTTTTTT. It specifies CASSPGTSGTNTGELFF.

The gene calls are TRBV19 and TRBJ2-7; the match to TRBD2 covers 7 bases. J gave up 2 bases and V 5 bases, and 3 bases lay outside the gene matches. CDR1 and CDR2 from the germline V gene are LNHDA and SQIVND (reference sequence). This CDR3 comprises 13 residues. CDR3 loop: CASSWSGTYEQYF. CDR3 coding DNA: TGTGCCAGTAGTTGGAGCGGGACCTACGAGCAGTACTTC.

V gene TRBV7-2 combines with J gene TRBJ2-7, with TRBD2 matching over 9 bases. CDR3 size: 15 residues. With V trimmed by 2 bases and J by 5 bases, 7 bases remained unmatched. Looked up from germline, CDR1 is SGHTA and CDR2 is FQGNSA. CDR3 in amino acids: CASSLIAREGDEQYF. CDR3 sequence (DNA): TGTGCCAGCAGCTTAATCGCGCGGGAGGGCGACGAGCAGTACTTC.

The chain carries TRBV18 and TRBJ2-7, with 11 nucleotides matching TRBD2. The CDR3 extends over 15 amino acids. CDR1 is KGHSH and CDR2 is LQKENI in the germline V gene. The V segment lost 5 bases and the J segment 5 bases; nucleotides outside the gene matches: 8. The chain's CDR3 is CASSNLAGGKHEQYF. DNA of the CDR3: TGTGCCAGCTCAAATCTAGCGGGAGGTAAACACGAGCAGTACTTC.

The chain joins TRBV5-1 to TRBJ2-3; 7 nucleotides align to TRBD1. This CDR3 comprises 15 residues. The germline CDR1 and CDR2 sequences are SGHRS and YFSETQ. The junction had 1 base not matched to a gene; V was cut back by 0 bases and J by 0 bases. The chain's CDR3 is CASSLETGSTDTQYF. CDR3 sequence (DNA): TGCGCCAGCAGCTTGGAGACAGGGAGCACAGATACGCAGTATTTT.

V and J are TRBV29-1 and TRBJ2-3; TRBD2 matches 11 bases. The CDR3 covers 19 residues. Germline CDR1 is SQVTM and CDR2 is ANQGSEA. Trimming removed 5 bases from V and 3 bases from J; junction bases left unmatched: 19. CDR3 DNA sequence: TGCAGCGTTTGGGGTGGGCTAGCGGGAGGTATCGGGGGAACAGATACGCAGTATTTT. Translated: CSVWGGLAGGIGGTDTQYF.

The gene calls are TRBV4-2 and TRBJ1-2, with 7 nucleotides matching TRBD1. The CDR3 length is 14 residues. Germline V lookup: CDR1 LGHNA, CDR2 YNFKEQ. Trimming removed 1 base from V and 4 bases from J; junction bases left unmatched: 3. CDR3: CASSQGQGGYGYTF. Here the CDR3 DNA reads TGTGCCAGCAGCCAAGGACAGGGTGGCTATGGCTACACCTTC.

The chain uses TRBV30 and TRBJ2-5; 7 bases match TRBD2. V was pared by 0 bases and J by 4 bases, with 5 bases of the junction left unmatched. The CDR3 runs 14 residues. Germline V gene sequence: CDR1 GTSNPN, CDR2 SVGIG (reference sequence). The CDR3 bases are TGTGCCTGGAGTGTAGACGGGGGGTCAGAGACCCAGTACTTC. It encodes CAWSVDGGSETQYF.

This chain uses TRBV6-5 with TRBJ1-6; the D gene is possibly TRBD1 (6 bases). CDR3 length: 14 residues. Deletions cut 6 bases from V and 9 bases from J, with 15 bases between. From germline, CDR1 is MNHEY and CDR2 SVGAGI. The CDR3 sequence is CASSLGGGGSPLHF. In DNA, the CDR3 is TGTGCCAGCAGCCTAGGGGGGGGTGGTTCACCCCTCCACTTT.

The chain carries TRBV10-2 and TRBJ1-5, with D possibly being TRBD1 (5 bases). Trimming stripped 0 bases from V and 15 bases from J, with 12 bases between. Per the germline V gene, CDR1 is WSHSY and CDR2 is SAAADI. The CDR3 extends over 12 amino acids. CDR3 coding DNA: TGCGCCAGCAGTGAGTCAGCAGGGTCTAGGCATTTT. Translated, it gives CASSESAGSRHF.

The rearrangement joins TRBV9 to TRBJ2-6; D might be TRBD1 (6 bases). The CDR3 covers 18 residues. Trimming removed 0 bases from V and 1 base from J, with 14 bases in between. Germline V CDR1 and CDR2: SGDLS, YYNGEE. The CDR3 region has the DNA TGTGCCAGCAGCGTAGTTCACAGGGATTCATCTGGGGCCAACGTCCTGACTTTC. This translates into CASSVVHRDSSGANVLTF. Using reference TRBV9 and TRBJ2-6 for the parts outside the CDR3, the full variable domain is DSGVTQTPKHLITATGQRVTLRCSPRSGDLSVYWYQQSLDQGLQFLIQYYNGEERAKGNILERFSAQQFPDLHSELNLSSLELGDSALYFCASSVVHRDSSGANVLTFGAGSRLTVL.

This chain uses TRBV7-6 with TRBJ1-1; no reliable D call. Germline values: CDR1 SGHVS, CDR2 FNYEAQ. The CDR3 sequence is 13 residues long. The V end lost 3 bases, the J end lost 3 bases, and 8 bases lay between the germline ends. CDR3 loop: CASSFDGDTEAFF. The CDR3 coding sequence is TGTGCCAGCAGCTTCGACGGGGACACTGAAGCTTTCTTT.

J is TRBJ2-7 and V is TRBV10-3; a possible D gene is TRBD2 (7 bases). Germline-derived CDR1 and CDR2 are ENHRY and SYGVKD. The V end lost 6 bases, the J end lost 6 bases, and 15 bases lay between the germline ends. The CDR3 totals 13 residues. The DNA for the CDR3 is TGTGCCATCAGACCGGGGGGCTCAGGCGAGCAGTACTTC. Amino acid sequence: CAIRPGGSGEQYF.

CDR3 sequence reads: CASSIGTGGFVEQYF. In DNA form, the CDR3 reads TGTGCCAGTAGTATAGGGACAGGGGGTTTCGTGGAGCAGTACTTC. The rearrangement uses TRBV19 and TRBJ2-7; 10 bases match TRBD1. The junction had 7 bases not matched to a gene; V was cut back by 1 base and J by 7 bases. CDR1 LNHDA and CDR2 SQIVND come from the germline V gene (reference sequence). The CDR3 totals 15 residues.

The chain joins TRBV6-5 to TRBJ1-1; TRBD1 is a possible D gene (5 bases). This CDR3 has 15 amino acids. The germline CDR1 and CDR2 sequences are MNHEY and SVGAGI. The V gene lost 2 bases and the J gene lost 0 bases, with 10 bases spanning the gap. CDR3 protein: CASSYRGELNTEAFF. DNA for the CDR3: TGTGCCAGCAGTTACAGGGGTGAATTGAACACTGAAGCTTTCTTT.

This clone appeared once. Written as DNA, the CDR3 is TGTGCCAGCAGCTTAGCTAGAGTTGAGCAGTTCTTC. Protein: CASSLARVEQFF. The chain links TRBV7-9 to TRBJ2-1; D uncertain. Per the germline V gene, CDR1 is SEHNR and CDR2 is FQNEAQ (reference sequence). The CDR3 covers 12 residues. V lost 0 bases and J 9 bases, leaving 6 bases between the germline ends.